This record concerns one T cell receptor beta chain sequence. This CDR3 comprises 17 residues. Germline values: CDR1 SGHDT, CDR2 YYEEEE. Deletions cut 4 bases from V and 3 bases from J, with 23 bases between. The record originates from a study of technical replicates of blood from a handful of donors. The repertoire was sequenced with immunoSEQ multiplex PCR; TCRdb's copy has only in-frame clones and lacks some. The sample shows fewer than 75,000 clones, 88% of them seen only once. Sequences were obtained from PBMCs. The origin of this receptor is a human donor in good health. Some clones in this sample may be carry-over from other donors' samples. This chain uses TRBV5-6 with TRBJ2-7; D ambiguous. The CDR3 region has the DNA TGTGCCAGCAGCAGAAAAGTGGGCTACGCAGTCTTCTACGAGCAGTACTTC. Residues: CASSRKVGYAVFYEQYF.